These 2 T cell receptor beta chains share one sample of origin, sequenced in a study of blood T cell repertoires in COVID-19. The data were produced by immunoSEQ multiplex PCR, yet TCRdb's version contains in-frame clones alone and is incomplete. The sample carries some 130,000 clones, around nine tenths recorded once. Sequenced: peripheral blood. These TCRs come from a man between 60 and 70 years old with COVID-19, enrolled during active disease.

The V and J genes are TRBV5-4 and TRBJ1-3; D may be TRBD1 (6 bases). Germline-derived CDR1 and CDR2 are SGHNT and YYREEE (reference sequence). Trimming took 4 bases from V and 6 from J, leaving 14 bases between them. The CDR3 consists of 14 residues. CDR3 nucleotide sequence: TGTGCCAGCAGCCGACCGGACAGAGTAAACACCATATATTTT. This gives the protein CASSRPDRVNTIYF.

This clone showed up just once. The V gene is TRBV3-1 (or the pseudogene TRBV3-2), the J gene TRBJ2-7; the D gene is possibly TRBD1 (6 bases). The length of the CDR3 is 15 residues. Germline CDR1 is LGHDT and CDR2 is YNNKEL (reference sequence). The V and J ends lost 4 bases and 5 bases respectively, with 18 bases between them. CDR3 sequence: CASSRRQGNYNEQYF. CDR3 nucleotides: TGTGCCAGCAGCCGCCGGCAGGGGAATTACAACGAGCAGTACTTC.